A single sample is the source of the 6 T cell receptor beta chains below, sequenced in a study of metastatic and nonmetastatic thyroid tumors. TCRdb re-called the PCR reads via MiXCR. The sample has approximately 35,000 clones, roughly 19% seen once; the top ten hold around 12%. Patients had received no treatment of any kind before thyroid surgery. The sequenced material came from blood. All receptors come from a male donor with papillary thyroid cancer or a benign thyroid nodule (not recorded which). Some clones in this sample may be carry-over from other donors' samples.

This clone has a count of ten or more. This rearrangement joins TRBV11-2 to TRBJ1-6; D call uncertain. The CDR3 contains 12 residues. V was cut by 3 bases and J by 7 bases, with 4 bases left in between. From germline, CDR1 is SGHAT and CDR2 FQNNGV. The CDR3 nucleotides are TGTGCCAGCAGCTTTGTCAATTCACCCCTCCACTTT. It yields the protein CASSFVNSPLHF.

The chain uses TRBV27 and TRBJ2-1, with TRBD2 as a possible D gene (6 bases). CDR3 length equals 14 residues. Trimming removed 7 bases at V and 5 bases at J, with 15 bases between. Germline CDR1 MNHEY, CDR2 SMNVEV (reference sequence). CDR3 in DNA: TGTGCCAGCAATCGGGAGAGGGCGAACAATGAGCAGTTCTTC. It specifies CASNRERANNEQFF.

About this clone: The germline gene is not matched at one end of the junction; a read error may be the cause. The chain couples TRBV29-1 to TRBJ1-2; D gene unclear. The germline CDR1 and CDR2 sequences are SQVTM and ANQGSEA. CDR3 length: 12 residues. The CDR3 DNA follows: TGCAGCGTTGAACTTATAAACTATGGCTTGTGCTTC. Translating gives CSVELINYGLCF.

This clone has at least ten counts. J is TRBJ1-1 and V is TRBV30; D unclear. V was shortened by 3 bases and J by 5 bases, with 13 bases between the two germline ends. The CDR3 is 13 residues long. The germline V gene has CDR1 GTSNPN and CDR2 SVGIG (reference sequence). DNA for the CDR3: TGTGCCTGGAGCCTATTCGAAGGGACTGAAGCTTTCTTT. It specifies CAWSLFEGTEAFF.

This clone turned up a few times. The chain uses TRBV11-1 and TRBJ2-3, with TRBD2 identical over 7 bases. This CDR3 has 16 residues. The germline V gene encodes CDR1 SGHAT and CDR2 FQDESV (reference sequence). The V and J ends lost 5 bases and 4 bases, in that order; junction bases with no gene match: 12. In DNA, the CDR3 is TGTGCCAGCAGCCAACCCTCTCCGGGAGGCGCAGATACGCAGTATTTT. Protein: CASSQPSPGGADTQYF.

The chain links TRBV28 to TRBJ2-7, with TRBD1 identical over 7 bases. Germline CDR1 reads MDHEN; CDR2 reads SYDVKM. V lost 10 bases and J lost 4; bases outside the gene matches: 19. The CDR3 runs to 16 residues. The CDR3 DNA reads TGTGCCATCAGGACCCCCCAGGGGGAACTTCGGTACGAGCAGTACTTC. This encodes CAIRTPQGELRYEQYF.